This T cell receptor beta chain was sequenced in a study of CD8+CD57+ T cells in acquired aplastic anemia. The study profiled TCR beta VDJ and CDR3 using genomic DNA as template. TCRdb passed the reads through MiXCR, listing each CDR3 protein once. The sample includes hundreds of thousands of distinct CDR3 sequences, 60% to 80% of them seen just once. This clonotype originated in a human donor in good health, serving as a control. Sequencing input: sorted CD4+, CD8+, or CD8+CD57+ T cells (not recorded which) from PBMCs.

The CDR3 loop is CAISESGPAGRETQYF. Here the CDR3 DNA reads TGTGCCATCAGTGAGTCAGGGCCAGCGGGGCGTGAGACCCAGTACTTC. The chain has TRBV10-3 and TRBJ2-5; 7 bases match TRBD2. The germline gives CDR1 ENHRY, CDR2 SYGVKD. The CDR3 is 16 residues long. Trimming cost V 0 bases and J 5 bases; bases outside gene matches: 9.